This T cell receptor beta chain was captured in a study of T cell changes during pregnancy in multiple sclerosis. V was pared by 3 bases and J by 5 bases, with 6 bases between. From germline, CDR1 is SGHDT and CDR2 YYEEEE. This CDR3 is 12 amino acids long. A single count supports this clone. Measured with immunoSEQ multiplex PCR; TCRdb has only the in-frame clones, and not every one. The repertoire holds roughly 70,000 clones, with 75% to 95% as singletons. Sequencing was performed on peripheral blood, taken in the third trimester of pregnancy. The TCR was taken from a female donor with multiple sclerosis, enrolled in a pregnancy study. The V gene is TRBV5-6, the J gene TRBJ1-5, with D perhaps TRBD1 (5 bases). The CDR3 reads CASSWGDQPQHF. As DNA, the CDR3 is TGTGCCAGCAGCTGGGGGGATCAGCCCCAGCATTTT. Variable domain in full (rest from reference TRBV5-6 and TRBJ1-5): DAGVTQSPTHLIKTRGQQVTLRCSPKSGHDTVSWYQQALGQGPQFIFQYYEEEERQRGNFPDRFSGHQFPNYSSELNVNALLLGDSALYLCASSWGDQPQHFGDGTRLSIL.